The rows below give T cell receptor beta chains drawn from one sample of a study of monozygotic twins with inflammatory bowel disease. TCRdb re-called the 5' RACE reads and shows each CDR3 protein once, DNA omitted. The repertoire table contains approximately 150,000 distinct CDR3 sequences. The specimen was blood. These TCRs come from a human donor with ulcerative colitis or Crohn's disease, or a healthy co-twin of an affected twin (not recorded which). Both conserved end residues are part of each CDR3.

V: TRBV28
J: TRBJ1-2
CDR3: CASTGYTNYGYTF

V: TRBV7-6
J: TRBJ1-6
CDR3: CASSLIKGANSPLHF

V: TRBV5-1
J: TRBJ2-3
CDR3: CASSLGGTQGDTQYF

V: TRBV12-3/TRBV12-4
J: TRBJ2-6
CDR3: CASMSSSGANVLTF

V: TRBV12-3/TRBV12-4
J: TRBJ1-1
CDR3: CASSFFAANTEAFF

V: TRBV30
J: TRBJ1-2
CDR3: CAWSVRSWQGANYGYTF

V: TRBV19
J: TRBJ2-1
CDR3: CASSIAPGAAYNEQFF

V: TRBV5-4
J: TRBJ1-6
CDR3: CASSLARYNSPLHF

V: TRBV7-9
J: TRBJ2-5
CDR3: CASSQTILETQYF

V: TRBV20-1
J: TRBJ2-7
CDR3: CSADRVGPREQYF

V: TRBV9
J: TRBJ2-1
CDR3: CASSPLNAPPFF

V: TRBV5-1
J: TRBJ2-6
CDR3: CASSPTGAGANVLTF

V: TRBV5-1
J: TRBJ2-1
CDR3: CASSLFQGLNEQFF

V: TRBV7-9
J: TRBJ2-1
CDR3: CASSLLFENNEQFF

V: TRBV20-1
J: TRBJ2-3
CDR3: CSARWSGGALDTQYF

V: TRBV5-1
J: TRBJ2-2
CDR3: CASKVAVLNTGELFF

V: TRBV7-9
J: TRBJ1-2
CDR3: CASSRQRRDYGYTF

V: TRBV12-3/TRBV12-4
J: TRBJ2-2
CDR3: CASRSGTGGPGELFF

V: TRBV24-1
J: TRBJ2-1
CDR3: CATSDFRNNEQFF

V: TRBV5-1
J: TRBJ1-4
CDR3: CASSTGTGGEKLFF

V: TRBV4-2
J: TRBJ2-7
CDR3: CASSQEVTSAPYEQYF

V: TRBV11-2
J: TRBJ2-3
CDR3: CASSLLTSGSTDTQYF

V: TRBV2
J: TRBJ1-4
CDR3: CASSFGTGGNEKLFF

V: TRBV20-1
J: TRBJ2-3
CDR3: CSAQQTSGVTDTQYF

V: TRBV20-1
J: TRBJ1-1
CDR3: CSAPGTGGSEAFF

V: TRBV12-3/TRBV12-4
J: TRBJ2-3
CDR3: CASSLAGGLADTQYF

V: TRBV10-3
J: TRBJ2-4
CDR3: CAISANLGKANIQYF

V: TRBV9
J: TRBJ2-1
CDR3: CASSVGQGGYNEQFF

V: TRBV5-1
J: TRBJ1-1
CDR3: CASSLGDRAGLNTEAFF

V: TRBV7-9
J: TRBJ2-7
CDR3: CASSSPWTGTYEQYF

V: TRBV5-6
J: TRBJ2-7
CDR3: CASRQGDEQYF

V: TRBV7-8
J: TRBJ1-3
CDR3: CASTFGGDPSGNTIYF

V: TRBV20-1
J: TRBJ2-3
CDR3: CSARFGQLVWDTQYF

V: TRBV20-1
J: TRBJ2-1
CDR3: CSSRQGAYNEQFF

V: TRBV20-1
J: TRBJ1-1
CDR3: CSALTGRWGEAFF

V: TRBV3-1
J: TRBJ2-3
CDR3: CASSRRKTTDTQYF

V: TRBV6-5
J: TRBJ2-7
CDR3: CASTIPGSYEQYF

V: TRBV5-4
J: TRBJ2-7
CDR3: CASSLAAGLAGGFTYEQYF

V: TRBV6-5
J: TRBJ1-1
CDR3: CASRLTANTEAFF

V: TRBV5-1
J: TRBJ1-6
CDR3: CASSPGQGIVSPLHF

V: TRBV9
J: TRBJ1-2
CDR3: CASSWTANYGYTF

V: TRBV7-2
J: TRBJ2-3
CDR3: CASTLRGVAGSADTQYF

V: TRBV3-1
J: TRBJ2-7
CDR3: CASSQFSQGEQYF

V: TRBV11-2
J: TRBJ2-7
CDR3: CASSFPDRGLYEQYF

V: TRBV19
J: TRBJ1-5
CDR3: CASRTTGVNQPQHF

V: TRBV24-1
J: TRBJ2-3
CDR3: CATSDLQVGGEARGRPDTQYF

V: TRBV6-1
J: TRBJ2-1
CDR3: CASGWRDLQQFF

V: TRBV10-1
J: TRBJ2-7
CDR3: CASSDGRRAHF

V: TRBV11-3
J: TRBJ1-2
CDR3: CASSFTAHGYTF

V: TRBV5-5
J: TRBJ1-2
CDR3: CASSFGTNYGYTF

V: TRBV5-5
J: TRBJ2-7
CDR3: CASSRTSGGATYEQYF

V: TRBV7-9
J: TRBJ1-6
CDR3: CASSRLTGGNSPLHF

V: TRBV12-3/TRBV12-4
J: TRBJ1-6
CDR3: CASRANLNNSPLHF